The following is a T cell receptor beta chain sequence with its context. The data derive from a study of metastatic and nonmetastatic thyroid tumors. The CDR3 is 18 residues long. Germline lookup yields CDR1 SGHAT and CDR2 FQNNGV. Trimming took 2 bases from V and 8 from J, leaving 26 bases between them. In the original analysis: A classifier for distant metastasis in papillary thyroid cancer was constructed using CDR3 differences observed across clinicopathological groups. TCRdb re-called the PCR reads through MiXCR. The V and J calls were not made by the authors but by TCRdb's processing. Among roughly 7,000 clones listed, around 30% were seen once. The entire patient cohort was treatment-naive prior to thyroid surgery.

This chain connects TRBV11-2 to TRBJ2-3; a possible D gene is TRBD1 (6 bases). Sequencing input: adjacent normal tissue. This TCR was recovered from a female donor with papillary thyroid cancer or a benign thyroid nodule (not recorded which). Some clones in this sample may be carry-over from other donors' samples. CDR3 nucleotides: TGTGCCAGCAGCTTATTTGGAACAGGACCTACTAGAGGGGGTACGCAGTATTTT. Amino acid sequence: CASSLFGTGPTRGGTQYF.